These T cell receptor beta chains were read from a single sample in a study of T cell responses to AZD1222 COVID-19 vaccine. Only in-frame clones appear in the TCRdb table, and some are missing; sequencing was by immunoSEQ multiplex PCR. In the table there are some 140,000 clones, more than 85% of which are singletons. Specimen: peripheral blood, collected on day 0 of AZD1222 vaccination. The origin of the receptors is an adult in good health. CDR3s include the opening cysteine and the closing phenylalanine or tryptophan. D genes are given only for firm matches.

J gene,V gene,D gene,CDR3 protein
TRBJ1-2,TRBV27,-,CASSLEPGIYYGYTF
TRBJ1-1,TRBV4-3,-,CASSEDPAAEAFF
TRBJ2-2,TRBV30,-,CAWSVGGMGSGELFF
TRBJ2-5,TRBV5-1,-,CASSLNRPETQYF
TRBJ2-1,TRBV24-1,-,CATSGGGKAYNEQFF
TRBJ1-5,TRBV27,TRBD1,CASSKRTGNQPQHF
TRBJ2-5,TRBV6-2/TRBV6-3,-,CASSFTEETQYF
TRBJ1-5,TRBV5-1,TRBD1,CASSPGTGTSQPQHF
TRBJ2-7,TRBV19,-,CASSIKHRQGGPPEQYF
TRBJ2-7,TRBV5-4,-,CASSPGGGTTYEQYF
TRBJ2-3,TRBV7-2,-,CASSLTDTQYF
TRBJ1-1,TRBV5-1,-,CASSGGQNLFF
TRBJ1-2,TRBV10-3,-,CAISESSRFSGKGTQYGYTF
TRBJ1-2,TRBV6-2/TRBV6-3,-,CASSYKGSYGYTF
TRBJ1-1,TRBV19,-,CASTTGGLMNTEAFF
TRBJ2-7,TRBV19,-,CASSGRFYEQYF
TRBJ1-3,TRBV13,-,CASRRTAAGNTIYF
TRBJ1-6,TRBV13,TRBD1,CASSLQGAPLHF
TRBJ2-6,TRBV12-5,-,CASGLGLGSGANVLTF
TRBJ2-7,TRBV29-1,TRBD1,CSVEVWDRGYEQYF